This record covers a single TCR beta chain. This sample was included in a study of T cells in Graves' hyperthyroidism and ophthalmopathy. The CDR3 length is 18 residues. The ends lost 4 bases at V and 4 bases at J; junction bases unmatched: 8. Germline CDR1 SEHNR, CDR2 FQNEAQ (reference sequence). The study left out patients who had uncontrolled infection, other autoimmune disease, pregnancy or lactation. Fresh peripheral blood, roughly 10 ml, was the source of the PBMCs. Using RNA transcripts as the source, TCR beta CDR3 regions were amplified. Using the HTBI primer set, a first-round RT-PCR was run on the TCR CDR3. A single record per CDR3 protein comes from TCRdb applying MiXCR to the multiplex PCR reads. The sample gives hundreds of thousands of distinct CDR3 sequences, roughly 32% of which show up once; less than 40% is in the top ten.

Sequenced sample: blood. The sequence was obtained from a woman in her forties with Graves' hyperthyroidism. The J gene is TRBJ2-2, the V gene TRBV7-9; 14 bases map to TRBD2. In DNA, the CDR3 is TGTGCCAGCAGCTCGACTAGCGGGAGGGCCAGGTTCACCGGGGAGCTGTTTTTT. It yields the protein CASSSTSGRARFTGELFF. Supplemented by reference TRBV7-9 and TRBJ2-2, the full variable domain reads DTGVSQNPRHKITKRGQNVTFRCDPISEHNRLYWYRQTLGQGPEFLTYFQNEAQLEKSRLLSDRFSAERPKGSFSTLEIQRTEQGDSAMYLCASSSTSGRARFTGELFFGEGSRLTVL.